This T cell receptor beta chain was identified during a study of T cell changes during pregnancy in multiple sclerosis. Germline loops: CDR1 SNHLY, CDR2 FYNNEI. V lost 3 bases and J lost 1, with 13 bases in between. The CDR3 runs 15 residues. Repertoires were generated with immunoSEQ multiplex PCR, while TCRdb's copy carries only in-frame clones and drops some. This table has about 110,000 clones, 85% to 95% appearing once. The material sequenced was peripheral blood, taken after pregnancy. This clonotype originated in a female donor with multiple sclerosis, enrolled in a pregnancy study. This rearrangement joins TRBV2 to TRBJ2-7; perhaps TRBD1 as D (6 bases). The CDR3 reads CASSDQGQPSYEQYF. The CDR3 DNA sequence: TGTGCCAGCAGTGACCAAGGACAGCCTTCCTACGAGCAGTACTTC.